The clone carrying this T cell receptor (beta chain) was found many times. Its antigen is as yet unknown. TCRdb reprocessed the reads with MiXCR, giving one entry per CDR3 protein. The sample lists 400,000 to 550,000 distinct CDR3 sequences, around 10% occurring once. This record comes from a study of T cell repertoires in cytomegalovirus infection. Regarding the study as a whole: The cumulative frequency of public TCR beta families distinguished individuals who carried CMV together with the relevant HLA.

Per germline, CDR1 MDHEN and CDR2 SYDVKM. This CDR3 is built from 15 residues. Trimming stripped 10 bases from V and 0 bases from J, with 16 bases between. The chain couples TRBV28 to TRBJ2-1, with D tentatively TRBD1 (5 bases). The sample comprised PBMCs. The sequence was obtained from a human donor in good health (CMV status not recorded). Some clones in this sample may be carry-over from other donors' samples. DNA for the CDR3: TGTGCCACCATGCATCAGGGCGTCTCCTACAATGAGCAGTTCTTC. Protein: CATMHQGVSYNEQFF.